The clone carrying this T cell receptor (beta chain) was counted only a few times. Its antigen is currently unknown. Produced via immunoSEQ multiplex PCR; TCRdb's table is partial and in-frame only. The sample consists of 70,000 or so clones, 71% of them appearing once. This specimen comes from a study of PD-1 blockade in classical Hodgkin lymphoma. Study information: Intravenous infusions of nivolumab 3 mg/kg reached patients every 2 weeks. General observations from the study: What drove the repertoire differences, possibly disease activity or prior therapy, has not been defined. Exclusion covered patients beginning nivolumab under 1 year post-ASCT.

This CDR3 has 15 amino acids. Germline-derived CDR1 and CDR2 are SGDLS and YYNGEE. Trimming at V came to 1 base and at J to 7 bases, leaving 5 bases not matched to a gene. Following autologous stem cell transplantation, relapse occurred in every patient, and exposure to brentuximab vedotin varied. This clonotype originated in a human donor with classical Hodgkin lymphoma. The rearrangement links TRBV9 to TRBJ2-1; 10 nucleotides line up with TRBD2. The material was peripheral blood mononuclear cells (PBMCs), obtained before the second cycle of nivolumab. CDR3 in DNA: TGTGCCAGCAGCGTAATAGCGGGGGGTCAGAATGAGCAGTTCTTC. It encodes CASSVIAGGQNEQFF. Drawing the rest from reference TRBV9 and TRBJ2-1, the complete variable domain is DSGVTQTPKHLITATGQRVTLRCSPRSGDLSVYWYQQSLDQGLQFLIQYYNGEERAKGNILERFSAQQFPDLHSELNLSSLELGDSALYFCASSVIAGGQNEQFFGPGTRLTVL.